These T cell receptor beta chains were read from a single sample in a study of tumor-infiltrating lymphocytes in primary liver carcinoma. MiXCR, run by TCRdb on the multiplex PCR reads, gives a single entry per CDR3 protein. The sample carries fewer than 75,000 distinct CDR3 sequences, over 60% recorded once. The specimen was liver tumor tissue from sampling region 4. The receptor set was obtained from a middle-aged man with primary liver carcinoma and hepatitis B virus infection. Both conserved end residues are part of each CDR3. Each record gives: J gene, D gene, V gene, clone size, CDR3 protein, CDR3 DNA. A D gene is named only where the DNA matches it firmly. Clone size is stated in some rows and not others, as once, few, many or a class when expanded.

TRBJ2-1 | - | TRBV6-6 | - | CASSRGTYTLDEQSF | TGTGCCAGCAGTCGGGGGACCTATACCTTAGATGAGCAGTCCTTC
TRBJ2-1 | TRBD1 | TRBV5-1 | - | CAISPQGDYDEQFF | TGCGCCATCAGCCCTCAGGGGGATTACGATGAGCAGTTCTTC
TRBJ2-3 | - | TRBV6-5 | many | CASIRLSGSDTQYF | TGTGCCAGCATCAGATTATCGGGGTCAGATACGCAGTATTTT
TRBJ1-2 | TRBD1 | TRBV11-2 | - | CASSYSGGSSPGYTF | TGCGCTAGCAGCTATTCAGGGGGCTCCTCCCCTGGCTACACCTTC
TRBJ2-2 | TRBD2 | TRBV29-1 | many | CSVAGLAATNTGELFF | TGCAGCGTTGCGGGACTAGCGGCAACGAACACCGGGGAGCTGTTTTTT
TRBJ1-2 | - | TRBV7-9 | - | CASSPEGRLSQYGHTF | TGTGCCAGCAGCCCCGAGGGCAGGCTGTCCCAGTATGGACACACATTC
TRBJ1-1 | TRBD1 | TRBV6-1 | - | CTSRKGTVPMNTEAFF | TGTACCAGCAGGAAGGGGACAGTCCCAATGAACACTGAAGCTTTCTTT
TRBJ2-5 | - | TRBV4-2 | - | CASSQDPPGTLLETQYF | TGTGCCAGCAGCCAAGACCCACCCGGGACGCTGCTGGAGACCCAGTACTTC
TRBJ1-6 | - | TRBV28 | once | CANSRGPEGNSPLHF | TGTGCCAACAGCCGAGGACCTGAGGGGAATTCACCCCTTCACTTT
TRBJ2-4 | - | TRBV12-3/TRBV12-4 | - | CASSLWGRADIAENIRYF | TGTGCCAGCAGTTTATGGGGTAGGGCGGACATAGCCGAAAACATTCGGTACTTC
TRBJ1-1 | - | TRBV5-6 | few | CASRAIQQNTEAFF | TGTGCCAGCAGGGCAATCCAGCAAAACACTGAAGCTTTCTTT
TRBJ2-6 | - | TRBV9 | - | CASRVGASGANVLTF | TGTGCCAGCAGGGTTGGTGCATCTGGGGCCAACGTCCTGACTTTC
TRBJ2-7 | - | TRBV7-8 | - | CACNSIGDYEQYF | TGTGCCTGCAACTCCATCGGGGACTACGAGCAGTACTTC
TRBJ2-3 | - | TRBV29-1 | - | CSAGREPITDTQYF | TGCAGCGCCGGGCGGGAACCAATCACAGATACCCAGTATTTT
TRBJ2-1 | - | TRBV10-3 | - | CAISESESFYNDQFF | TGTGCTATCAGTGAGTCCGAGAGTTTTTACAATGATCAGTTCTTC
TRBJ2-5 | - | TRBV28 | - | CASSFFDRRGTQHF | TGCGCCAGCAGTTTCTTTGACAGGCGCGGGACCCAGCATTTC
TRBJ2-3 | TRBD2 | TRBV29-1 | - | CSVESGVGITDTQYF | TGCAGCGTTGAGAGCGGGGTCGGCATCACAGATACGCAATATTTT
TRBJ1-2 | - | TRBV5-6 | - | CASSLRRQSYGYTF | TGTGCCAGCAGCTTACGGCGGCAGAGCTATGGCTACACCTTC
TRBJ1-5 | - | TRBV4-3 | - | CASSLVYEGGQPQHF | TGCGCCAGCAGCCTAGTGTACGAAGGGGGGCAGCCCCAGCATTTT
TRBJ2-3 | - | TRBV29-1 | - | CSVEGGAGITDTRYF | TGCAGCGTTGAGGGTGGGGCCGGCATCACAGATACGCGGTATTTT
TRBJ2-2 | - | TRBV10-3 | - | CAISDSGGTRSTGELFF | TGTGCCATCAGTGATTCGGGCGGGACCAGGAGCACCGGGGAGCTGTTTTTT
TRBJ2-7 | TRBD1 | TRBV6-2/TRBV6-3 | many | CASSGTGDDEQYF | TGTGCCAGCAGCGGGACAGGGGATGACGAGCAGTACTTC
TRBJ1-2 | - | TRBV28 | many | CASSLMVSYGYTF | TGTGCCAGCAGTTTAATGGTCAGCTATGGCTACACCTTC
TRBJ1-2 | TRBD1 | TRBV4-1 | - | CATSQGDRNYSYTF | TGCGCCACCAGCCAGGGGGACAGGAACTATAGCTACACCTTC
TRBJ2-7 | TRBD1 | TRBV6-1 | - | CASAQGAQVALPYEQYF | TGTGCCAGCGCACAGGGGGCGCAGGTGGCCTTGCCCTACGAGCAGTACTTC
TRBJ2-7 | - | TRBV29-1 | few | CSIGRSGEQYF | TGCAGCATTGGACGGTCCGGTGAGCAGTACTTC
TRBJ1-6 | - | TRBV7-8 | many | CASSSNTGDSPLHF | TGTGCCAGCAGCTCGAACACCGGTGATTCACCCCTCCACTTT
TRBJ2-1 | TRBD1 | TRBV5-1 | many | CASSLGTGSYKEQFF | TGCGCCAGCAGCTTGGGGACAGGGTCCTACAAAGAGCAGTTCTTC
TRBJ2-6 | - | TRBV28 | many | CASKPDSSGANVLTF | TGTGCCAGCAAACCGGACTCGTCTGGGGCCAACGTCCTGACTTTC
TRBJ2-1 | - | TRBV11-2 | - | CASIPFHNEQFF | TGTGCCAGTATCCCCTTCCACAATGAGCAGTTCTTC
TRBJ2-7 | - | TRBV27 | few | CASSLWPRGSYEQYF | TGTGCCAGCAGTTTATGGCCCAGGGGCTCCTACGAGCAGTACTTC
TRBJ2-5 | - | TRBV11-2 | - | CVSSLMLAREAQYF | TGTGTCAGCAGCTTAATGCTCGCTAGGGAGGCCCAGTACTTC
TRBJ2-7 | - | TRBV5-5 | - | CASSPALVAENEQYF | TGTGCCAGCAGTCCAGCATTGGTAGCGGAAAACGAGCAGTACTTC
TRBJ2-1 | - | TRBV7-9 | - | CASSLPYHGPKTYKQFF | TGTGCCAGCAGCTTACCATATCATGGGCCTAAAACATATAAGCAGTTCTTC
TRBJ2-5 | TRBD1 | TRBV10-3 | few | CAIKKGDREETQYF | TGTGCCATCAAAAAAGGGGACAGGGAAGAGACCCAGTACTTC
TRBJ1-1 | - | TRBV11-2 | - | CASSLTAFVTEVFF | TGTGCCAGTAGCTTAACGGCCTTCGTCACTGAAGTTTTCTTT
TRBJ2-7 | - | TRBV2 | many | CASSDTWYEQYF | TGTGCCAGCAGCGATACCTGGTACGAGCAGTACTTC
TRBJ1-2 | - | TRBV10-2 | - | CASSEGLVSGGSRRLSYGYTF | TGCGCCAGCAGTGAGGGTTTAGTGTCGGGGGGTAGCCGAAGATTGAGTTATGGCTACACCTTC
TRBJ2-5 | TRBD2 | TRBV5-1 | - | CASSGTSGSNGESQYF | TGTGCCAGCAGCGGGACTAGCGGGAGTAACGGGGAGAGCCAGTACTTC
TRBJ2-3 | - | TRBV29-1 | - | CNIETPGDTQYF | TGCAACATTGAGACTCCAGGAGATACACAGTATTTT
TRBJ2-3 | TRBD2 | TRBV6-2/TRBV6-3 | - | CANKKAGELTRTDTQYF | TGTGCTAATAAAAAAGCGGGAGAGTTAACGAGGACAGATACGCAGTATTTT